This note documents a single T cell receptor beta chain sequence. This receptor's antigen is unknown. No base qualities exist here, and no much larger clone lies one base off it. This sample is drawn from a study of identifying expanded T cells in peripheral blood (dated by TCRdb to the late 2010s). In terms of the full investigation: Four technical replicates, made by sequencing separate aliquots from the same pool of genomic DNA, were compared pairwise. Overall results and qualifications from the work: The beta-binomial model significantly reduced the number of clones called differentially abundant and the false-positive rate across all healthy-donor time intervals. The binomial model flagged approximately 1.3 differentially abundant clones between technical replicates but roughly 15 over around two weeks and roughly 19 over about 4 weeks. Across all healthy donors, variance in clone template counts between approximately 2-week samples was found to increase significantly with total template count. The authors expected that over much longer intervals, such as months to years, biological variance in healthy repertoires might increase even further.

CDR1 and CDR2 are read off the germline V gene (reference sequence) as MNHEY and SMNVEV. V and J lose 2 bases and 0 bases, and a span of 17 bases separates them. From cysteine to phenylalanine, the CDR3 is 19 amino acids long. The kept DNA is CDR3 alone, 57 bases in frame from the first base. TCRbeta CDR3 regions were profiled by bias-controlled multiplex PCR amplification of genomic DNA with the immunoSEQ Assay. Concerning the study's data processing: The absolute abundance of each unique TCRbeta CDR3 region was quantified after sequences were collapsed and filtered. Two models were used to test differential abundance: a binomial model (Fisher-equivalent) and a beta-binomial model that adds time-dependent variance fitted from healthy donors. Clones with fewer than 5 combined templates were removed, and a clone was called differentially abundant if the clone's Benjamini-Hochberg FDR was below 0.01. The form v = (b*log(k)+a)^2 was used to model beta-binomial variance as a function of total template count across the two samples. TCRdb stores this immuneACCESS table with in-frame sequences only. Part of the clones is absent; in the studies checked, under half of the shortfall reflects unresolved V genes, and no reason is known for the rest. Clone size and V and J calls were adopted from that table, with D and trimming inferred from the DNA. For this sample there are some 76,000 clones; about 90% appear just once. More than 2.5% of the sample goes to the ten largest clones.

During the collection period, no immune events, such as infections, were documented for the healthy donors. Healthy-donor blood repertoires served as a training cohort to calibrate time-dependent variance in a beta-binomial model of T-cell clone differential abundance. There were roughly 10 healthy donors in the training cohort, of whom 3 were female and 7 were male. An age range of roughly 25 to 65 years, with an average of around 44 years, was recorded for the donors. Whole blood from each healthy donor was obtained from a commercial supplier and was collected at three time points roughly 14 days apart. Genomic DNA was extracted from unsorted whole blood for immunosequencing.

The TCR comes from a person between 18 and 75 years old in good health. Material: blood. The rearrangement combines TRBV27 with TRBJ2-6; possibly the D gene is TRBD1, per 5 matching bases. The DNA reads TGTGCCAGCAGTTTAGGATCAGGGAACCCCCTCTCTGGGGCCAACGTCCTGACTTTC. Translated, this gives CASSLGSGNPLSGANVLTF.